This is a list of T cell receptor beta chains from one sample in a study of T cell responses to AZD1222 COVID-19 vaccine. Clones were read by immunoSEQ multiplex PCR, and TCRdb kept only the in-frame ones, dropping some. The repertoire consists of some 80,000 clones, with approximately 87% occurring once and the leading ten covering 7%. Sequencing used peripheral blood, obtained on day 0 of AZD1222 vaccination. The source of these receptors is an adult in good health. Each CDR3 is given with its conserved first and last residue. A D gene is named only where the DNA matches it firmly. Clone size appears in some rows only: once, few, many, or a class for an expanded clone.

TRBD2,TRBV18,NA,TRBJ2-1,TGTGCCAGCTCACCAACTAGCGGGGGGGCCCGTGAGCAGTTCTTC,CASSPTSGGAREQFF
NA,TRBV12-3/TRBV12-4,NA,TRBJ2-3,TGTGCCAGCAGAACTGGTTGGGGAGATACGCAGTATTTT,CASRTGWGDTQYF
NA,TRBV11-2,NA,TRBJ1-2,TGTGCCAGCAGCCCAACAGGGTTCCAATATGGCTACACCTTC,CASSPTGFQYGYTF
NA,TRBV11-2,NA,TRBJ1-4,TGTGCCAGCAGCCGGACAGACTCAACTAATGAAAAACTGTTTTTT,CASSRTDSTNEKLFF
NA,TRBV6-1,NA,TRBJ1-1,TGTGCCAGCAGTGATCCTTATGCAGGGGACACTGAAGCTTTCTTT,CASSDPYAGDTEAFF
TRBD1,TRBV4-1,NA,TRBJ1-6,TGCGCCAGCAGCCAAGAAAGGCGGGGACAGTGGAATTCACCCCTCCACTTT,CASSQERRGQWNSPLHF
NA,TRBV30,NA,TRBJ2-1,TGTGCCTGGAGTTCAGGGGTTGAGCAGTTCTTC,CAWSSGVEQFF
NA,TRBV9,few,TRBJ2-7,TGTGCCAGCAGCGTAGCTCTAGGAGGGGGCTCCTACGAGCAGTACTTC,CASSVALGGGSYEQYF
NA,TRBV19,NA,TRBJ2-1,TGTGCCAGTAGTTCCGCGGTGCAGATGCAGTTCTTC,CASSSAVQMQFF
NA,TRBV5-1,NA,TRBJ1-6,TGCGCCAGCAGCTTGTTACAGGGCTATAATTCACCCCTCCACTTT,CASSLLQGYNSPLHF
TRBD1,TRBV30,NA,TRBJ1-2,TGTGCCTGGAGCAGGGGGCCCTTGGGCTACACCTTC,CAWSRGPLGYTF
NA,TRBV5-1,NA,TRBJ1-5,TGCGCCAGCAGCTTGCAAGGGGTTGTTAATCAGCCCCAGCATTTT,CASSLQGVVNQPQHF
NA,TRBV5-1,NA,TRBJ2-1,TGCGCCAGCAGCTTGGTCGGACTACCCTACAATGAGCAGTTCTTC,CASSLVGLPYNEQFF
NA,TRBV7-8,NA,TRBJ1-5,TGTGCCAGCAGCTTAGCGTTTGGGGATAATCAGCCCCAGCATTTT,CASSLAFGDNQPQHF
TRBD1,TRBV6-5,NA,TRBJ1-1,TGTGCCAGCAGAACCCAGACAGGGGGGGACACTGAAGCTTTCTTT,CASRTQTGGDTEAFF
NA,TRBV30,NA,TRBJ1-5,TGTGCCTGGAGTGTACAGGATTCAGCTTTCAATCAGCCCCAGCATTTT,CAWSVQDSAFNQPQHF
NA,TRBV5-6,once,TRBJ1-6,TGTGCCAGCAGCCGGCGGGTTAACAATAATTCACCCCTCCACTTT,CASSRRVNNNSPLHF
TRBD1,TRBV19,NA,TRBJ2-2,TGTGCCAGTGGGAGCAGGGACAGACGAGTGGCCGGGGAGCTGTTTTTT,CASGSRDRRVAGELFF
NA,TRBV12-3/TRBV12-4,once,TRBJ1-2,TGTGCCAGCAGTTTAGGGGGGACTCTTTCCACCTTC,CASSLGGTLSTF
TRBD2,TRBV7-2,NA,TRBJ2-1,TGTGCCAGCAGCCTGGGACTAGCCCTAAATTACAATGAGCAGTTCTTC,CASSLGLALNYNEQFF
TRBD1,TRBV19,NA,TRBJ2-4,TGTGCCAGTAGTATCGGCAGGGGGCTGGACCTAGCCAAAAACATTCAGTACTTC,CASSIGRGLDLAKNIQYF
NA,TRBV5-8,NA,TRBJ2-7,TGTGCCAGCAGCTTGAGAGGGGAATACGAGCAGTACTTC,CASSLRGEYEQYF